This T cell receptor (beta chain) appears in the sequencing data of a study of shared clonotypes between healthy human individuals. Overall study results and limits: In the sorted subsets, rarefaction showed sequencing was incomplete despite large depth.

With regard to this clone: As yet, its antigen is unknown.

The CDR3 has 13 amino acids. V lost 6 bases and J 3 bases, leaving 12 bases between the germline ends. Germline lookup yields CDR1 WSHSY and CDR2 SAAADI. The split of CD4+ cells yielded CD45RA+ naive and CD45RA-negative memory subsets. Assay: immunoSEQ multiplex PCR; the TCRdb copy retains only in-frame clones and omits some. The table has 700,000 or so clones, about 78% seen once. This receptor was taken from a woman in her 30s in good health. The rearrangement uses TRBV10-2 and TRBJ2-7; D tentatively reads TRBD1 or TRBD2 (5 bases each). Sequenced: memory CD4+ T cells sorted from blood. Noted subset: CD45RA-negative fraction. For the CDR3, the DNA is TGCGCCAGCAGGCCGGGGCAAAGCTACGAGCAGTACTTC. It specifies CASRPGQSYEQYF.